This entry lists 19 T cell receptor beta chains sequenced from one sample in a study of tumor-infiltrating lymphocytes in primary liver carcinoma. The roughly 18-32 mg bulk tissue piece was not sorted before simultaneous RNA and DNA extraction. The input was 400 to 500 ng total RNA; TCR beta cDNA was made from it with a constant-region primer. Library construction for TCR beta comprised three nested multiplex PCR rounds performed with slightly modified ARM-PCR. Rounds one and two of PCR, each of 10 to 11 cycles, were primed with TRBV1-TRBV30 forward primers and a C-beta reverse primer. TCRdb used MiXCR to reprocess the multiplex PCR reads, holding one entry per CDR3 protein. The sample shows around 120,000 distinct CDR3 sequences, approximately 68% of them seen only once. Sequencing was performed on tumor-adjacent normal liver tissue. The receptors were gathered from a woman aged 55-70 years with primary liver carcinoma and hepatitis B virus infection.

V usage is TRBV6-6 and J usage is TRBJ2-7, with 9 bases matching TRBD1. Germline V gives CDR1 MNHNY, CDR2 SVGAGI (reference sequence). V lost 6 bases to trimming and J lost 1 base; unmatched junction nucleotides: 13. The CDR3 consists of 17 residues. CDR3 amino acids: CASSSAQGQGSSYEQYF. CDR3 nucleotide sequence: TGTGCCAGCAGCTCCGCACAGGGACAGGGTTCTTCCTACGAGCAGTACTTC.

A single count supports this clonotype. Relative to the germline gene, one junction end is altered; a read error may explain this. The rearrangement joins TRBV2 to TRBJ2-1; 8 nucleotides match TRBD2. The CDR3 runs to 15 residues. Germline V gene data show CDR1 as SNHLY and CDR2 as FYNNEI. CDR3 DNA: TGTGCCAGCGGGGAATTGGGGACTAGTCCTAATGAGCATTTCTTC. It translates to CASGELGTSPNEHFF.

As for this clonotype: The junction departs from germline at one end; a sequencing error may be responsible. The rearrangement uses TRBV4-1 and TRBJ2-5; the match to TRBD2 covers 7 bases. Per the germline V gene, CDR1 is MGHRA and CDR2 is YSYEKL. The CDR3 loop spans 14 amino acids. The CDR3 nucleotides read TGCGCCAGCAGTAAGCGCGCCCGGGAGGAGACCCAGCACTTC. This translates into CASSKRAREETQHF.

This clonotype was counted ten times or more. The chain carries TRBV7-9 and TRBJ1-4, with D unclear. Germline-derived CDR1 and CDR2 are SEHNR and FQNEAQ (reference sequence). V lost 1 base and J 4 bases, leaving 10 bases between the germline ends. The length of the CDR3 is 15 residues. CDR3 in amino acids: CASSLDFAVNEKLFF. In nucleotides, the CDR3 is TGTGCCAGCAGCTTAGATTTCGCCGTTAATGAAAAACTGTTTTTT.

Concerning this clonotype itself: One end of the junction is discordant with germline, which a read error may explain. The chain combines TRBV12-3 or TRBV12-4 with TRBJ2-5; 14 positions agree with TRBD2. The CDR3 is 17 amino acids. In nucleotides, the CDR3 is TGTGCCAGCAGAAGACTAGCGGGAGGGCCAAGAGTAGAGGACCAGTGCTTC. Its translation: CASRRLAGGPRVEDQCF.

To note about this clonotype: A single base separates this from a much larger clone, so it may be a read error. The V call is TRBV28, the J call TRBJ2-1; 9 nucleotides line up with TRBD2. The CDR3 has 17 residues. V shed 8 bases, J shed 1 base, and the junction held 12 bases outside the gene matches. In germline, CDR1 is MDHEN, CDR2 SYDVKM. This chain's CDR3 is CASLLILAGSSYNEQFF. The CDR3 nucleotides read TGTGCCAGCCTCCTTATACTAGCGGGCTCATCCTACAATGAGCAGTTCTTC.

Details on this clonotype: The CDR3 does not close with the conserved phenylalanine or tryptophan, likely indicating a read error. The V call is TRBV5-6, the J call TRBJ1-1, with D tentatively TRBD1 (6 bases). The CDR3 has 15 residues. The germline gives CDR1 SGHDT, CDR2 YYEEEE. With 1 base removed from V and 4 bases from J, the gap between germline ends came to 14 bases. CDR3 protein: CASSLNVGTLTEAFY. CDR3 in DNA: TGTGCCAGCAGCTTGAATGTCGGGACACTCACTGAAGCTTTCTAT.

A remark on this clonotype: A much larger clone lies a single base off, so this may be a read error. The rearrangement links TRBV5-1 to TRBJ2-1, with 14 bases fitting TRBD2. Germline lookup yields CDR1 SGHRS and CDR2 YFSETQ. The trim removed 4 bases at V and 9 bases at J, leaving 15 bases unmatched. The CDR3 length is 18 residues. In DNA form, the CDR3 reads TGCGCCAGCAGCGGGGGGCGACTAGCGGGAGGGGCTTTTGTTGAGCAGTTCTTC. Residues: CASSGGRLAGGAFVEQFF.

This clonotype was seen repeatedly, ten times or more. The gene calls are TRBV29-1 and TRBJ1-2; TRBD1 matches 11 bases. V shed 1 base and J 2 bases; nucleotides not matched to a gene: 15. CDR3 length equals 19 residues. CDR1 is SQVTM and CDR2 is ANQGSEA in the germline V gene. The CDR3 region has the DNA TGCAGCGTTGAAGCCCTCCGGCGGACAGGGGGCGCGGGAAACTATGGCTACACCTTC. Encoded protein: CSVEALRRTGGAGNYGYTF.

This clonotype was counted a few times. This chain joins TRBV28 and TRBJ2-1; the D gene is possibly TRBD1 (6 bases). The CDR3 runs 12 residues. Per germline, CDR1 MDHEN and CDR2 SYDVKM. V lost 5 bases, J lost 8 bases, and 10 bases lay in between. The CDR3 here is CASSPQGDEQFF. The CDR3 DNA sequence: TGTGCCAGCAGTCCACAGGGAGATGAGCAGTTCTTC.

There are a few counts of this clonotype. This chain links TRBV28 with TRBJ2-5, with TRBD2 as a possible D gene (5 bases). This CDR3 spans 17 amino acids. CDR1 and CDR2 (germline): MDHEN, SYDVKM. Trimming removed 3 bases at V and 2 bases at J, with 19 bases between. CDR3 amino acids: CASSLLATRSLQETQYF. CDR3 nucleotide sequence: TGTGCCAGCAGTTTGTTAGCGACACGCAGTTTACAAGAGACCCAGTACTTC.

This clonotype came up many times. Compared with germline, one end of the junction differs, possibly owing to a read error. V usage is TRBV6-5 and J usage is TRBJ2-3; 12 bases map to TRBD2. The CDR3 loop spans 20 amino acids. Germline CDR1 MNHEY, CDR2 SVGAGI. The CDR3 nucleotides are TGTGCCAGCAGTCCCCGGGGGGCGTCTAGCGGGAGGGTTATGACAGATACGCGGTATTTT. This gives the protein CASSPRGASSGRVMTDTRYF.

Details on this clonotype: A read error may produce the germline difference seen at one junction end. The chain uses TRBV29-1 and TRBJ1-4; 7 nucleotides line up with TRBD1. Germline V lookup: CDR1 SQVTM, CDR2 ANQGSEA. CDR3 length: 13 residues. The CDR3 reads CSVGTEGDKKLFF. Here the CDR3 DNA reads TGCAGCGTGGGGACAGAGGGCGATAAAAAACTCTTTTTT.

This clonotype showed up many times. This chain joins TRBV5-1 and TRBJ2-2, with TRBD2 identical over 15 bases. Germline loops: CDR1 SGHRS, CDR2 YFSETQ. Trimming at V came to 3 bases and at J to 11 bases, leaving 8 bases not matched to a gene. The CDR3 sequence is 16 residues long. The CDR3 nucleotides are TGCGCCAGCAGCTCCCCGGGACTAGCGGGAGGCTATGAGCTGTTTTTT. This codes for CASSSPGLAGGYELFF.

J is TRBJ2-3 and V is TRBV6-2 or TRBV6-3; D is perhaps TRBD1 or TRBD2 (5 bases each). Germline V gene data show CDR1 as MNHEY and CDR2 as SVGEGT. The CDR3 runs to 15 residues. CDR3 amino acids: CASCYGATSSDTQYF. The CDR3 DNA reads as TGTGCAAGCTGTTACGGGGCAACAAGCTCAGATACGCAGTATTTT.

This clonotype has at least ten counts. This sequence joins TRBV5-4 and TRBJ2-2, with D perhaps matching TRBD1 (5 bases). The germline V gene has CDR1 SGHNT and CDR2 YYREEE (reference sequence). With 0 bases removed from V and 8 bases from J, the gap between germline ends came to 11 bases. This CDR3 spans 14 amino acids. CDR3: CASSLANQGGELFF. CDR3 nucleotides: TGTGCCAGCAGCTTGGCAAACCAGGGTGGGGAGCTGTTTTTT.

This clonotype was observed many times. The genes are TRBV5-5 and TRBJ1-5; D might be TRBD1 (6 bases). V lost 4 bases and J lost 3, with 14 bases in between. From germline, CDR1 is SGHKS and CDR2 YYEKEE (reference sequence). The length of the CDR3 is 15 residues. The CDR3 sequence: CASSADRGFNQPQHF. The CDR3, as DNA: TGTGCCAGCAGCGCGGATAGGGGGTTCAATCAGCCCCAGCATTTT.

On this clonotype itself: Compared with germline, one end of the junction differs, possibly owing to a read error. The chain recombines TRBV28 with TRBJ1-1; D perhaps matches TRBD1 (6 bases). The CDR3 contains 14 residues. Germline CDR1 is MDHEN and CDR2 is SYDVKM. The CDR3 DNA sequence: TGTGCCAGCAGTTATGTCAGGGGCCGGGGTGAAGCCTTCTTT. Protein: CASSYVRGRGEAFF.

As regards this clonotype: The junction does not match germline at one end; this may be a read error. In nucleotides, the CDR3 is TGTGCCAGCAGCCAAGTCCCAACTAGCGGATACAATGAGCAGTATTTC. It yields the protein CASSQVPTSGYNEQYF. V and J are TRBV4-2 and TRBJ2-1; 8 bases are a match to TRBD2. The CDR3 runs 16 residues. Germline assignment: CDR1 LGHNA and CDR2 YNFKEQ.